These T cell receptor beta chains were read from a single sample in a study of identical twins. Each CDR3 protein is one row after TCRdb ran MiXCR on the 5' RACE reads. The sample lists around 240,000 distinct CDR3 sequences, 10% occurring once. Sequenced: memory T cells sorted from blood. These receptors came from a man aged 45-65 years in good health. CDR3s include the opening cysteine and the closing phenylalanine or tryptophan. D genes are given only for firm matches. Not every row has a clone size; where given, it reads once, few, many or a size class.

v_gene	d_gene	j_gene	abundance	CDR3nt	CDR3aa
TRBV20-1	TRBD1	TRBJ2-5	-	TGCAGTGCCGTCGGGACAGTTGAGACCCAGTACTTC	CSAVGTVETQYF
TRBV20-1	-	TRBJ2-7	-	TGCAGTCCAATTGGGGGCTACGAGCAGTACTTC	CSPIGGYEQYF
TRBV18	-	TRBJ2-7	many	TGTGCCAGCTCACCCTGGGACCGCTCCTACGAGCAGTACTTC	CASSPWDRSYEQYF
TRBV7-2	-	TRBJ2-3	many	TGTGCCAGCAGCTCCTGGACGGGTTTCATCACAGATACGCAGTATTTT	CASSSWTGFITDTQYF
TRBV20-1	-	TRBJ1-2	-	TGCAGTGCTAGAGATCTAGGGGAGGTAGATGGCTACACCTTC	CSARDLGEVDGYTF
TRBV3-1	-	TRBJ1-1	few	TGTGCCAGCAGCCAAGCCCTCGGGAACACTGAAGCTTTCTTT	CASSQALGNTEAFF
TRBV20-1	TRBD2	TRBJ2-7	few	TGCAGTGCTAGGACTAGCGGGAGCTCCTACGAGCAGTACTTC	CSARTSGSSYEQYF
TRBV30	TRBD2	TRBJ2-2	-	TGTGCCTGGACCGGACTAGCGGGAGGGTGGAACACCGGGGAGCTGTTTTTT	CAWTGLAGGWNTGELFF
TRBV20-1	TRBD2	TRBJ2-1	-	TGCAGTGCTAGAGGCGCGCGGGAGGGACTTAATGAGCAGTTCTTC	CSARGAREGLNEQFF
TRBV7-9	-	TRBJ2-3	many	TGTGCCAGCAGCCCCCTGGATCTGAAGAGAGCAGATACGCAGTATTTT	CASSPLDLKRADTQYF
TRBV7-2	-	TRBJ2-7	-	TGTGCCAGCAGCTTAGCGTCATCCGGAGGGGAGCAGTACTTC	CASSLASSGGEQYF
TRBV6-2/TRBV6-3	-	TRBJ2-7	many	TGTGCCAGCAGTTACCGGGCAGGATCCTACGAGCAGTACTTC	CASSYRAGSYEQYF
TRBV5-1	TRBD1	TRBJ1-1	few	TGCGCCAGCAGACCAGACAGGGCGAACACTGAAGCTTTCTTT	CASRPDRANTEAFF
TRBV5-1	-	TRBJ2-2	-	TGCGCCAGCAGCAAGGGACAAAGAACCGGGGAGCTGTTTTTT	CASSKGQRTGELFF
TRBV20-1	TRBD2	TRBJ2-7	-	TGCAGTGCTAGAGCGATAGGGACTAGCGGCCCCATACAGTACTTC	CSARAIGTSGPIQYF
TRBV20-1	-	TRBJ1-4	few	TGCAGTGCTAGGCCCCCAGCCCCCAGTAATGAAAAACTGTTTTTT	CSARPPAPSNEKLFF
TRBV28	TRBD1	TRBJ2-7	-	TGTGCCACCAAAGACAGGGGCAGGCACGAGCAGTACTTC	CATKDRGRHEQYF
TRBV3-1	TRBD1	TRBJ1-1	many	TGTGCCAGCAGCCACCCGGGACAGGGAGAGACTGAAGCTTTCTTT	CASSHPGQGETEAFF
TRBV9	-	TRBJ1-1	-	TGTGCCAGCAGCGTATTGGGCCCGGGGAACACTGAAGTTTTCTTT	CASSVLGPGNTEVFF
TRBV6-2/TRBV6-3	-	TRBJ2-1	many	TGTGCCAGCAGTAGGGCTGGGTCCTACAATGAGCAGTTCTTC	CASSRAGSYNEQFF
TRBV7-6	TRBD2	TRBJ2-5	many	TGTGCCAGCAGCTTAGAAGTCCTAGCGGGAGTAGAGACCCAGTACTTC	CASSLEVLAGVETQYF
TRBV5-5	TRBD1	TRBJ2-4	-	TGTGCCAGCAGCTTGGAACAGGGGAAAAACATTCAGTACTTC	CASSLEQGKNIQYF
TRBV20-1	TRBD2	TRBJ2-1	-	TGCAGTGCTCCTAGGACTAGCGGGGATTACAATGAGCAGTTCTTC	CSAPRTSGDYNEQFF
TRBV4-3	-	TRBJ1-4	many	TGCGCCAGCAGCCCGGGGGAGACGCGGGTCGGTGAAAAACTGTTTTTT	CASSPGETRVGEKLFF
TRBV28	-	TRBJ2-2	few	TGTGCCAGCAGTTTTGCCGGGGGCCCCGGGGAGCTGTTTTTT	CASSFAGGPGELFF
TRBV20-1	-	TRBJ2-3	many	TGCAGTGCTAGCCTAGCGAGCACAGATACGCAGTATTTT	CSASLASTDTQYF
TRBV20-1	-	TRBJ2-7	few	TGCAGTGCTAGAGCCGGGACCCGGCCGGCCTACGAGCAGTACTTC	CSARAGTRPAYEQYF
TRBV20-1	-	TRBJ1-1	-	TGCAGTGCTAGTTCCCCGGAACGCATGAACACTGAAGCTTTCTTT	CSASSPERMNTEAFF
TRBV20-1	TRBD1	TRBJ1-1	-	TGCAGTGCTGGCGGACAGGCCGACACTGAAGCTTTCTTT	CSAGGQADTEAFF
TRBV7-2	-	TRBJ2-5	few	TGTGCCAGCAGCTTACAGGGCGAGGAGACCCAGTACTTC	CASSLQGEETQYF
TRBV20-1	-	TRBJ2-7	many	TGCAGTGCTCCGATTGTACCGGGACTGGCGGTCGAGCAGTACTTC	CSAPIVPGLAVEQYF
TRBV4-2	-	TRBJ2-3	few	TGTGCCAGCAGCCCTTTCGTGGCGGATACGCAGTATTTT	CASSPFVADTQYF
TRBV18	-	TRBJ2-5	many	TGTGCCAGCTCACCACTAAGGGAGACCCAGTACTTC	CASSPLRETQYF
TRBV20-1	-	TRBJ2-1	many	TGCAGTGCTAGAGGTTCGAGCAGAGGGATCTACAATGAGCAGTTCTTC	CSARGSSRGIYNEQFF
TRBV4-3	-	TRBJ2-7	many	TGCGCCAGCAGCCAAGAGCAGGGCTTCGAGCAGTACTTC	CASSQEQGFEQYF
TRBV29-1	TRBD1	TRBJ2-5	few	TGCAACGTGGGGGACAGCCCCAAGATGACCCAGTACTTC	CNVGDSPKMTQYF
TRBV28	TRBD2	TRBJ2-5	-	TGTGCCAGCAGTTTATTGCGGGGGGTAATAGCCCAAGAGACCCAGTACTTC	CASSLLRGVIAQETQYF
TRBV18	-	TRBJ2-3	few	TGTGCCAGCTCACCACTAGCGATTACAGATACGCAGTATTTT	CASSPLAITDTQYF
TRBV14	-	TRBJ2-3	-	TGTGCCAGCAGCCAAGTCTGGAGGAGATCCTGGGTGGATACGCAGTATTTT	CASSQVWRRSWVDTQYF
TRBV5-5	-	TRBJ2-7	-	TGTGCCAGCAGCTTGTCGTGGGGCCTAAACTACGAGCAGTACTTC	CASSLSWGLNYEQYF
TRBV5-1	TRBD2	TRBJ2-1	many	TGCGCCAGCAGCAGTACTAGCGGGGGCTACAATGAGCAGTTCTTC	CASSSTSGGYNEQFF
TRBV7-9	TRBD1	TRBJ1-1	many	TGTGCCAGCAGCTTGGCAGGGGGAGGCACTGAAGCTTTCTTT	CASSLAGGGTEAFF
TRBV7-2	-	TRBJ2-1	many	TGTGCCAGCAGCCCTTTCCGACAGATCAACTACAATGAGCAGTTCTTC	CASSPFRQINYNEQFF
TRBV5-6	-	TRBJ2-5	-	TGTGCCAGCAGCGAACAGGACCTTCAACGGGAGACCCAGTACTTC	CASSEQDLQRETQYF
TRBV5-1	TRBD1	TRBJ1-2	few	TGCGCCAGCAGTTATACCGGGACAGATGGCTACACCTTC	CASSYTGTDGYTF
TRBV9	TRBD2	TRBJ2-7	many	TGTGCCAGCAGCGTAGGTAGCGGGAGTTACTACGAGCAGTACTTC	CASSVGSGSYYEQYF
TRBV9	-	TRBJ2-5	-	TGTGCCAGCAGCGTAGCAGGCGCTGCCCTAGAGACCCAGTACTTC	CASSVAGAALETQYF
TRBV20-1	-	TRBJ1-5	-	TGCAGTGCTAGGATGGTTACGGGGCCCCAGCATTTT	CSARMVTGPQHF
TRBV5-1	TRBD1	TRBJ2-5	-	TGCGCCAGCAGCTTGAGGGCCCATACTGCCGGGACAGGGGTTCGGGAGACCCAGTACTTC	CASSLRAHTAGTGVRETQYF
TRBV7-9	TRBD1	TRBJ1-1	few	TGTGCCAGCAGCCCCAGGGGGCGAAGAGATACTGAAGCTTTCTTT	CASSPRGRRDTEAFF